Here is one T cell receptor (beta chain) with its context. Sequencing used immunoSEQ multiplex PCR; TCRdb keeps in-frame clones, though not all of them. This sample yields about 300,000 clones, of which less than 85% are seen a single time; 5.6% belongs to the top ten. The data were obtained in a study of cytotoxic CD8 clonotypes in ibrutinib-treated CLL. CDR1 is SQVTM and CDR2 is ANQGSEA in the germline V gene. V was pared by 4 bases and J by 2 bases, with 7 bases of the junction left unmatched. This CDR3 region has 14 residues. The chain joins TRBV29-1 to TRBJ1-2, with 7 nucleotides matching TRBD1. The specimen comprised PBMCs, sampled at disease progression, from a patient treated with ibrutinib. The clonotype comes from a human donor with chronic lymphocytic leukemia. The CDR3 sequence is CSVGWQGGNYGYTF. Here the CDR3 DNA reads TGCAGCGTTGGGTGGCAGGGGGGAAACTATGGCTACACCTTC. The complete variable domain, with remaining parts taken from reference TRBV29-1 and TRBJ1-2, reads SAVISQKPSRDICQRGTSLTIQCQVDSQVTMMFWYRQQPGQSLTLIATANQGSEATYESGFVIDKFPISRPNLTFSTLTVSNMSPEDSSIYLCSVGWQGGNYGYTFGSGTRLTVV.